This T cell receptor (beta chain) came from a study of long-term antiretroviral therapy in people with HIV. Looking at the study overall: The 2015 immediate-ART recommendation came about a decade after the earliest samples. Study-level points and caveats: The study found that diversity rose after ART but stayed below transplant donor controls.

Donors each had at least one pre-ART PBMC sample and at least two post-ART ones. Without exception, participants with HIV were treated in the United States. Survey level was the resolution at which the v3.0 immunoSEQ assay ran. Libraries were prepared by immunoSEQ multiplex PCR; TCRdb keeps only in-frame clonotypes and omits some of them. In the table there are over 30,000 clones, approximately 80% of which are singletons. Remarks on this clone: The antigen is unknown.

This CDR3 spans 13 amino acids. CDR1 and CDR2 from the germline V gene are SGDLS and YYNGEE. V dropped 0 bases and J dropped 5 bases, with 5 bases sitting between them. This chain uses TRBV9 with TRBJ2-2; the D is unclear. The input for sequencing was unsorted PBMCs, taken 3.1 years after starting antiretroviral therapy. The receptor was isolated from a woman aged 45-65 years with HIV. CDR3 nucleotides: TGTGCCAGCAGCGTAGATGGGACCGGGGAGCTGTTTTTT. Translating gives CASSVDGTGELFF.